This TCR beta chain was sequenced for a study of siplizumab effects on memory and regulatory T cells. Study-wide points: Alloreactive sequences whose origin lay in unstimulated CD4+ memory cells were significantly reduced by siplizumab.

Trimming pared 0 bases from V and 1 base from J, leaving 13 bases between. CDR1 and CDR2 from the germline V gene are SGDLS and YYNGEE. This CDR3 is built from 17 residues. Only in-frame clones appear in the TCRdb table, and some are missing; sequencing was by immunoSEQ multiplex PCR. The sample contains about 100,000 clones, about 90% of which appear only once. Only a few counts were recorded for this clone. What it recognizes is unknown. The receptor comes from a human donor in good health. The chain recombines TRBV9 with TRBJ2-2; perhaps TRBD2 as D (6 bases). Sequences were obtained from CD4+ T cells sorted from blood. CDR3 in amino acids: CASSVDGRELNTGELFF. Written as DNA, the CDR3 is TGTGCCAGCAGCGTAGATGGACGGGAGCTGAACACCGGGGAGCTGTTTTTT.